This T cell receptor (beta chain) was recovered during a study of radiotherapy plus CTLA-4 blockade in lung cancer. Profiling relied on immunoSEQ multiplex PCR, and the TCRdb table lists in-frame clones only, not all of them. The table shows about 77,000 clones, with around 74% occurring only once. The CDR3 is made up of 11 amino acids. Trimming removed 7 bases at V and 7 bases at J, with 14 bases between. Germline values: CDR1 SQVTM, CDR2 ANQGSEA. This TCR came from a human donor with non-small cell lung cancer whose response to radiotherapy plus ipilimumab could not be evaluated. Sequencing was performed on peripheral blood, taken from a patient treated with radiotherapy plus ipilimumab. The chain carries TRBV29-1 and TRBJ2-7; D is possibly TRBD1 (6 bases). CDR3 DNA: TGCAGCGCAAGGGACATGGCGGAGCAGTACTTC. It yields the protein CSARDMAEQYF.